The next 5 T cell receptor beta chains were all read from a single sample in a study of T cell changes during pregnancy in multiple sclerosis. The data were produced by immunoSEQ multiplex PCR, yet TCRdb's version contains in-frame clones alone and is incomplete. The sample records about 60,000 clones, over 80% being singletons. The source was peripheral blood, collected in the first trimester of pregnancy. Receptors were obtained from a female donor with multiple sclerosis, enrolled in a pregnancy study.

This chain joins TRBV15 and TRBJ2-7; weak D call: TRBD1 (5 bases). The CDR3 has 13 residues. CDR1 is LNHNV, CDR2 YYDKDF, per germline (reference sequence). V lost 3 bases to trimming and J lost 6 bases, with 12 bases between them. The CDR3 nucleotides read TGTGCCACCAGCAGCCGGGCCCAGGGCGAGCAGTACTTC. Protein product: CATSSRAQGEQYF.

The rearrangement joins TRBV7-3 to TRBJ2-5, with 9 bases fitting TRBD1. Germline V gene lookup returns CDR1 SGHTA and CDR2 FQGTGA. The CDR3 is made up of 15 amino acids. Trimming cost V 5 bases and J 4 bases; bases outside gene matches: 8. The CDR3, as DNA: TGTGCCAGCAGCAAGGGACAGGGTGGCACAGAGACCCAGTACTTC. The encoded protein is CASSKGQGGTETQYF.

This chain links TRBV11-2 with TRBJ2-3, with D possibly TRBD1 on 5 matching bases. V lost 0 bases, J lost 3 bases, and 10 bases lay in between. This CDR3 is built from 15 residues. Germline lookup yields CDR1 SGHAT and CDR2 FQNNGV. The CDR3 region is CASSLDRRATDTQYF. CDR3 coding DNA: TGTGCCAGCAGCTTAGATCGCAGGGCAACAGATACGCAGTATTTT.

The table lists this clone with a few counts. The gene calls are TRBV29-1 and TRBJ2-1; 9 nucleotides line up with TRBD2. Trimming took 4 bases from V and 7 from J; bases not matched to a gene: 20. This CDR3 contains 18 residues. Germline V CDR1 and CDR2: SQVTM, ANQGSEA. The DNA for the CDR3 is TGCAGCGTTGGGGGGGTCGTTGGCGGGAGGGCCTTAGTGAATGAGCAGTTCTTC. This translates into CSVGGVVGGRALVNEQFF.

The chain couples TRBV28 to TRBJ2-2; 11 positions agree with TRBD2. CDR1 is MDHEN and CDR2 is SYDVKM in the germline V gene. The V gene end was trimmed by 4 bases and the J gene end by 5 bases; junction bases not matched to a gene: 15. The CDR3 is 19 residues long. Written as DNA, the CDR3 is TGTGCCAGCAGTTCCCGTCATACTAGCGGGAGAGGGGAGACCGGGGAGCTGTTTTTT. Its protein is CASSSRHTSGRGETGELFF.